This entry features one T cell receptor beta chain sequence. Antigen: not known. Assay used: immunoSEQ multiplex PCR; TCRdb lists only in-frame clones, some missing. The sample has approximately 1,500,000 clones, 98% seen once. The V gene's germline CDR1 is SQVTM and CDR2 ANQGSEA. There are 14 residues in the CDR3. V lost 4 bases, J lost 0 bases, and 11 bases lay in between. The data were taken from a study of shared clonotypes between healthy human individuals. Findings of the study overall: Clonotypes which were not shared had lower generation probabilities than clonotypes that all four donors shared.

The chain joins TRBV29-1 to TRBJ2-3, with D unresolved. The clonotype was recovered from a man aged 30 to 45 in good health. Material: naive CD4+ T cells sorted from blood. Subset of the sample: CD45RA+ positively selected. CDR3 in amino acids: CSVGLASSTDTQYF. CDR3 sequence (DNA): TGCAGCGTTGGACTTGCCTCTAGCACAGATACGCAGTATTTT.